This T cell receptor (beta chain) was observed in a study of molecular identifiers for immune sequencing clone quantification. TCR libraries were built in bulk with a published protocol and specific TCR primers. TCRdb analysed the PCR reads with MiXCR anew, one entry per CDR3 protein. In the table there are some 8,500 distinct CDR3 sequences, around an eighth of which are singletons. This clonotype counts as medium-sized. What it binds is unknown. Naive CD8 sequencing libraries were generated from around 18,000 to 910,000 sorted cells, with 10%, 30% or 50% RNA as input. CD8+CD4-CCR7+CD45RA+ cells were sorted as naive CD8 T cells. Study results and limitations: The share of molecules held by clones above 20 RNA copies was over 97% in effector cells and under 1% in naive cells.

Trimming took 7 bases from V and 5 from J, leaving 14 bases between them. The CDR3 sequence is 13 residues long. From germline, CDR1 is SNHLY and CDR2 FYNNEI. The chain is built from TRBV2 and TRBJ2-5; TRBD2 might be the D (5 bases). The sequenced material came from naive CD8+ T cells from blood, with Jurkat cell RNA spiked in. Subset of the sample: FACS-sorted CD8+CD4-CCR7+CD45RA+ naive T cells. This clonotype originated in a human donor in good health. Some libraries in this study had Jurkat cell RNA spiked in. CDR3 sequence: CASTNPGLETQYF. The CDR3 nucleotides are TGTGCCAGCACTAATCCCGGACTGGAGACCCAGTACTTC. Based on the CDR3 plus reference TRBV2 and TRBJ2-5, the full variable domain is EPEVTQTPSHQVTQMGQEVILRCVPISNHLYFYWYRQILGQKVEFLVSFYNNEISEKSEIFDDQFSVERPDGSNFTLKIRSTKLEDSAMYFCASTNPGLETQYFGPGTRLLVL.